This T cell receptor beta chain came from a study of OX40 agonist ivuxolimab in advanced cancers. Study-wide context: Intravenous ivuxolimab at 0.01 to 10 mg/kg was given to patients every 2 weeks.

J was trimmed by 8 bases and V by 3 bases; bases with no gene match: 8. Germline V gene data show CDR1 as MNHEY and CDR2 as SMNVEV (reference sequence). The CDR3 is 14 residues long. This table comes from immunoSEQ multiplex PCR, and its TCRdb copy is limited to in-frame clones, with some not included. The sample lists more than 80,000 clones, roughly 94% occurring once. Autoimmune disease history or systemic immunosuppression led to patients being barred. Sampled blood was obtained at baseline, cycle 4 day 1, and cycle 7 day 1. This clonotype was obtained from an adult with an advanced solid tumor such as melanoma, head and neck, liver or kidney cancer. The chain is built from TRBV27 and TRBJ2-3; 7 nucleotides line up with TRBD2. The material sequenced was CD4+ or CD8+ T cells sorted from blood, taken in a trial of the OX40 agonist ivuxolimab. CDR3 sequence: CASSFPGGEGTQYF. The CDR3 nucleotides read TGTGCCAGCAGTTTTCCGGGAGGCGAGGGTACGCAGTATTTT.